This entry concerns a single TCR beta chain. The data are from a study of cytomegalovirus exposure and HLA in healthy donors. It was with 60 Vbeta and 13 Jbeta primers that the PCR ran. Method: immunoSEQ multiplex PCR; TCRdb's copy keeps in-frame clones and lacks some. The sample contains about 230,000 clones, more than 85% of which appear only once. CDR1 is MNHEY and CDR2 is SVGAGI in the germline V gene. CDR3 size: 16 residues. Trimming shortened V by 2 bases and J by 0 bases, and 11 bases separated the two germline ends. The chain joins TRBV6-5 to TRBJ1-3; D is ambiguous. The clonotype comes from a woman aged 18 to 35 in good health and CMV-seronegative. Material: PBMCs. Written as DNA, the CDR3 is TGTGCCAGCAGTTACCGTCGGGTTCTCTCTGGAAACACCATATATTTT. This codes for CASSYRRVLSGNTIYF.